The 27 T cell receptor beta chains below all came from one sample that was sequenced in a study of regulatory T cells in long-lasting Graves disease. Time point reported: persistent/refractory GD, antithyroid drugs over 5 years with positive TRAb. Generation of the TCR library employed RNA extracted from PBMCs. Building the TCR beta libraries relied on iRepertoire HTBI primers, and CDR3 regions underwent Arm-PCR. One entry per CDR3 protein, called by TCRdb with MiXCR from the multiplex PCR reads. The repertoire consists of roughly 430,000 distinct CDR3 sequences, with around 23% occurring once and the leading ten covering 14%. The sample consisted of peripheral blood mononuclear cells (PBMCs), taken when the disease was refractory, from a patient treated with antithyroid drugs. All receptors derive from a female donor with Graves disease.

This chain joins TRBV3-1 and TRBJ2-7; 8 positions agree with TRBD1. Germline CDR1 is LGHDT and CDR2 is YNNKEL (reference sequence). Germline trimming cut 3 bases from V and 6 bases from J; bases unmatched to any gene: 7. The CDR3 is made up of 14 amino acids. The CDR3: CASSHKDRASEQYF. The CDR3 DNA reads TGTGCCAGCAGCCATAAGGACAGGGCTAGCGAGCAGTACTTC.

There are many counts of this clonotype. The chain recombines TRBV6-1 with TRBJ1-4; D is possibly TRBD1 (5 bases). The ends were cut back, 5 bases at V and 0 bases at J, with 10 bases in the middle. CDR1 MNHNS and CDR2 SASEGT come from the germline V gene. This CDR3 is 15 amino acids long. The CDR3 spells CASSNRQTTNEKLFF. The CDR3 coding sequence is TGTGCCAGCAGTAACCGACAGACAACTAATGAAAAACTGTTTTTT.

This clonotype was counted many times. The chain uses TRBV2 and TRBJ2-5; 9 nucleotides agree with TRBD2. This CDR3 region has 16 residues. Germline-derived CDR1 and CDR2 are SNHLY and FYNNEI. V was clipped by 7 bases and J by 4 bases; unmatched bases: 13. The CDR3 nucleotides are TGTGCCAGCATGCGGCGTCTTAGCGGGGGAGGAGAGACCCAGTACTTC. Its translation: CASMRRLSGGGETQYF.

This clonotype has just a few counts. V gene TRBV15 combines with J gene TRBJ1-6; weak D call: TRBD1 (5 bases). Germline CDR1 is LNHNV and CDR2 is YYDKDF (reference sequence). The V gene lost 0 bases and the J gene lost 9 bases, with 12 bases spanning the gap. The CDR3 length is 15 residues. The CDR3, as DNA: TGTGCCACCAGCAGAGATTTGGCGGGGACTTCACCCCTCCACTTT. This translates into CATSRDLAGTSPLHF.

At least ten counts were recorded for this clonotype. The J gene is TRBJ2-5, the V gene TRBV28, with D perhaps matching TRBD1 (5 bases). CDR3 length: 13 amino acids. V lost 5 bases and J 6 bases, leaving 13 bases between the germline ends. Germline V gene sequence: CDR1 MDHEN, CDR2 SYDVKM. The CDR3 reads CASSRRAGKTQYF. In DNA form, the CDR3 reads TGTGCCAGCAGTCGACGAGCAGGGAAGACCCAGTACTTC. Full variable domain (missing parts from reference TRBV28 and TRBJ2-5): DVKVTQSSRYLVKRTGEKVFLECVQDMDHENMFWYRQDPGLGLRLIYFSYDVKMKEKGDIPEGYSVSREKKERFSLILESASTNQTSMYLCASSRRAGKTQYFGPGTRLLVL.

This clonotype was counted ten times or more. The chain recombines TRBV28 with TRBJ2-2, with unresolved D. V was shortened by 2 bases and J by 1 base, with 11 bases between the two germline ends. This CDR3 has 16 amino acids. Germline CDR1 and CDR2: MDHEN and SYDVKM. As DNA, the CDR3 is TGTGCCAGCAGTTTAGCCGGAAACTTGAACACCGGGGAGCTGTTTTTT. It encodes CASSLAGNLNTGELFF.

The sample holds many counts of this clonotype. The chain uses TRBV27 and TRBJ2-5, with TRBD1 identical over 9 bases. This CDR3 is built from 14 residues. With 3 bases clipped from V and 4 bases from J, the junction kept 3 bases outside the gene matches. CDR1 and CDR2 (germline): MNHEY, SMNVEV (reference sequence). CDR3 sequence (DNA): TGTGCCAGCAGTTTCCGGGACAGGGCAGAGACCCAGTACTTC. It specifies CASSFRDRAETQYF.

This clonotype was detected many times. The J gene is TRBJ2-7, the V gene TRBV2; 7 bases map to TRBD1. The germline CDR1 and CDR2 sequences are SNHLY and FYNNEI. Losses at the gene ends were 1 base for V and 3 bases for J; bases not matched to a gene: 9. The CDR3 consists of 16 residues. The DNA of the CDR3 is TGTGCCAGCAGTGAAGGCCCGACAGGGCAAAGCTACGAGCAGTACTTC. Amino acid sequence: CASSEGPTGQSYEQYF. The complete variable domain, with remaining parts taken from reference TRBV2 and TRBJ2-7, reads EPEVTQTPSHQVTQMGQEVILRCVPISNHLYFYWYRQILGQKVEFLVSFYNNEISEKSEIFDDQFSVERPDGSNFTLKIRSTKLEDSAMYFCASSEGPTGQSYEQYFGPGTRLTVT.

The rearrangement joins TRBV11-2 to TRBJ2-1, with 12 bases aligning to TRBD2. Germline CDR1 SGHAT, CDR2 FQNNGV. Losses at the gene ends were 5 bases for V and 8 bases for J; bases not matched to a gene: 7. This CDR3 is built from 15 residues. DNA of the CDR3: TGTGCCAGCAGCGGCCACTGGACTAGCGGGGATGAGCAGTTCTTC. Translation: CASSGHWTSGDEQFF.

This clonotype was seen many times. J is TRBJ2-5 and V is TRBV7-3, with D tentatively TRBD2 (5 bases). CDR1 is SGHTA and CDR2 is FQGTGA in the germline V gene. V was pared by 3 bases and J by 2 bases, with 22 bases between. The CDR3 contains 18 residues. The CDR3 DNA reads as TGTGCCAGCAGCTTCCGCAGCCATCAAACAGAGGGTCAAGAGACCCAGTACTTC. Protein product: CASSFRSHQTEGQETQYF.

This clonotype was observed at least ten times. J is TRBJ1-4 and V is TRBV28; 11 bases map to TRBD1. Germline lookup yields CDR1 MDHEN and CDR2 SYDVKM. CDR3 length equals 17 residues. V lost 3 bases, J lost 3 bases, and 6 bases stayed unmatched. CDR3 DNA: TGTGCCAGCAGTTTGGGGACAGGGGGGCCGTCTAATGAAAAACTGTTTTTT. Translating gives CASSLGTGGPSNEKLFF.

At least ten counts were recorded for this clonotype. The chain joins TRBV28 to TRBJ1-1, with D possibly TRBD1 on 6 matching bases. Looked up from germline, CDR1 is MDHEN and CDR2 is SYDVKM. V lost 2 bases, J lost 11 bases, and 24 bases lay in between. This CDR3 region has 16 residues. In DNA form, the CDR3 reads TGTGCCAGCAGTTTACCCTCTCAACCCCAGGGGTCACGGGCTTTCTTT. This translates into CASSLPSQPQGSRAFF.

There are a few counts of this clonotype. The CDR3 region has the DNA TGCGCCAGCAGCCCCCACGTTCAGAGGAACACTGAAGCTTTCTTT. This sequence encodes CASSPHVQRNTEAFF. The chain links TRBV4-1 to TRBJ1-1; D remains unclear. Trimming removed 4 bases at V and 1 base at J, with 13 bases between. The length of the CDR3 is 15 residues. Germline V lookup: CDR1 MGHRA, CDR2 YSYEKL.

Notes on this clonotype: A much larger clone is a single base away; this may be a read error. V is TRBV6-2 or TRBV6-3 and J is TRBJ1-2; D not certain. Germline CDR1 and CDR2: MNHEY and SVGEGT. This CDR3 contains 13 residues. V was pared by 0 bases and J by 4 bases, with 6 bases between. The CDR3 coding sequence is TGTGCCAGCAGTTACTCACCTAGCTATGGCTACACCTTC. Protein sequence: CASSYSPSYGYTF.

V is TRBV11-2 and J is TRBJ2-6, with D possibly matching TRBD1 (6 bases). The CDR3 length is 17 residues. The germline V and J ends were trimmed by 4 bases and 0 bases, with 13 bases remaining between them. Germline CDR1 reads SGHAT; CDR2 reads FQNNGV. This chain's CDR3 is CASSSGQFHSGANVLTF. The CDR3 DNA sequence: TGTGCCAGCAGCTCCGGACAGTTTCACTCTGGGGCCAACGTCCTGACTTTC. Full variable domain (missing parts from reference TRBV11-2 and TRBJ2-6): EAGVAQSPRYKIIEKRQSVAFWCNPISGHATLYWYQQILGQGPKLLIQFQNNGVVDDSQLPKDRFSAERLKGVDSTLKIQPAKLEDSAVYLCASSSGQFHSGANVLTFGAGSRLTVL.

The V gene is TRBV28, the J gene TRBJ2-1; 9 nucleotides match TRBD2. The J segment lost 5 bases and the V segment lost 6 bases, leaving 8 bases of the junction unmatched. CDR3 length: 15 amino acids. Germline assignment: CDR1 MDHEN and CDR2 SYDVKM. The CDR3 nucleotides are TGTGCCAGCAGCCGACGACTAGCGGAAAACAATGAGCAGTTCTTC. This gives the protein CASSRRLAENNEQFF.

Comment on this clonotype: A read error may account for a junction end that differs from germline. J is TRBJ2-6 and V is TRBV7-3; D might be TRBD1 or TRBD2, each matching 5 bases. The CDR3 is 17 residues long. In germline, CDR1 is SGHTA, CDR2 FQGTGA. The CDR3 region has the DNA TGTGCCAGCAGCTTAAGTGCCCGAGGTGCCGGGGCCGACGTCCTGACTTTC. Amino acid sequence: CASSLSARGAGADVLTF.

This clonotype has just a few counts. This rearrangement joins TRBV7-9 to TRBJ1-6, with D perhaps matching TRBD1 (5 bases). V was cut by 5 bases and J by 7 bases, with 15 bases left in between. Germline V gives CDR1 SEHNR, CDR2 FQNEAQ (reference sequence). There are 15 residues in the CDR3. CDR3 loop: CASSPLGPANSPLHF. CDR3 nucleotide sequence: TGTGCCAGCAGCCCACTGGGACCGGCGAATTCACCCCTCCACTTT.

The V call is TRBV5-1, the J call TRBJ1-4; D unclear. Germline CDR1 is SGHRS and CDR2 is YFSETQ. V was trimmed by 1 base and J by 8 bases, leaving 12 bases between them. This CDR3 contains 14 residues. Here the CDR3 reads CASSLRADGEKLFF. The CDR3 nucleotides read TGCGCCAGCAGCTTGAGGGCGGATGGGGAAAAACTGTTTTTT.

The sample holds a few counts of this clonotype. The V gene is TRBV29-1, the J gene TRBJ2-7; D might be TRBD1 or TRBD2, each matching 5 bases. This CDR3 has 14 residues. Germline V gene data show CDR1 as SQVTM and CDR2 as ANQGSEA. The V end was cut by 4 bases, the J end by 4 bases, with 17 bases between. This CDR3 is CSVVGEYARYEQYF. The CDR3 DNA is TGCAGCGTTGTGGGGGAGTATGCCCGTTACGAGCAGTACTTC.

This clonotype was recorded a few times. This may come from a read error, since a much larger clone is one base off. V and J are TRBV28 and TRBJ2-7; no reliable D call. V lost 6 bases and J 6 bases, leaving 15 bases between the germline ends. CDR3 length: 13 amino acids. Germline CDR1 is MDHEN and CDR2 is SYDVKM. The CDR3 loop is CASSGRPACEQYF. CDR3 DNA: TGTGCCAGCAGCGGACGGCCGGCCTGCGAGCAGTACTTC.

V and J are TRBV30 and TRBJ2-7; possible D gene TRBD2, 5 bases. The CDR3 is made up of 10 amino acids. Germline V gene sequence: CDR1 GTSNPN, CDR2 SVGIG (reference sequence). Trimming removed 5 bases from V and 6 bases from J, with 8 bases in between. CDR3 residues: CAWGRGEQYF. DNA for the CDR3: TGTGCCTGGGGGAGAGGCGAGCAGTACTTC.

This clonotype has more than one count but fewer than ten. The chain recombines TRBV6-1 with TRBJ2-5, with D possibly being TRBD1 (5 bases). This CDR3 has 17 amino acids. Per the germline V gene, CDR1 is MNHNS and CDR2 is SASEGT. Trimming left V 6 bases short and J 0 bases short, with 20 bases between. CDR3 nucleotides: TGTGCCAGCAGCTCACTGACCAAGACAGTTAACCAAGAGACCCAGTACTTC. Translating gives CASSSLTKTVNQETQYF.

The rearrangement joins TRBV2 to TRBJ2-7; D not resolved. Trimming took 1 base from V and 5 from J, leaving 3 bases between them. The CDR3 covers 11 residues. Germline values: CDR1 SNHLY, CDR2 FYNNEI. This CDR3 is CASSEVDEQYF. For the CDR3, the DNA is TGTGCCAGCAGTGAAGTGGACGAGCAGTACTTC.

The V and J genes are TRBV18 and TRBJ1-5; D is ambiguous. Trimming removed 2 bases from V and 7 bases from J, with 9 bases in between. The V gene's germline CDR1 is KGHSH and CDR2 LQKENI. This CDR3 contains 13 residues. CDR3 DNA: TGTGCCAGCTCACCAGGGCGACGACAGCCCCAGCATTTT. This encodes CASSPGRRQPQHF.

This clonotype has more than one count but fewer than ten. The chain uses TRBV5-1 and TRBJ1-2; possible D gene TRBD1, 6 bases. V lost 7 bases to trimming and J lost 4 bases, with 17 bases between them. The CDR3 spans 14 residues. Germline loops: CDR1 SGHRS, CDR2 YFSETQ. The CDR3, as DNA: TGCGCCAGCGCCGGGACACAACCAGCCTATGGCTACACCTTC. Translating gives CASAGTQPAYGYTF.

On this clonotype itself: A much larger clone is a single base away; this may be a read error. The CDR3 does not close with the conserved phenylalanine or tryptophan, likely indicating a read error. For the CDR3, the DNA is TGTGCCAGCAGTTTATCGGGGGACAACTCCTACGAGCAGTACCTC. Its translation is CASSLSGDNSYEQYL. The chain combines TRBV27 with TRBJ2-7, with a weak D call TRBD1 (6 bases). Germline V gene lookup returns CDR1 MNHEY and CDR2 SMNVEV (reference sequence). V shed 0 bases and J shed 0 bases, with 9 bases lying between them. This CDR3 comprises 15 residues.